Sequencing of this T cell receptor beta chain was carried out in a study of T-cell reconstitution after alpha-beta-depleted transplantation in children (dated by TCRdb to the mid-2010s). As for the study more broadly: Using TCR repertoire profiling, the study followed T-cell immune reconstitution in a quantitative way in children after TCRalphabeta/CD19-depleted allogeneic hematopoietic cell transplantation.

Libraries were prepared through PCR. Sequencing instrument: Illumina HiSeq 2500. Molecular barcoding was employed in the preparation of TCR libraries, with unique molecular identifiers being used to normalize TCRbeta repertoire quantification. In-frame beta chains were kept once TCRdb had trimmed the public reads at Q25 with fastp and called clones with MiXCR. All rows with the same CDR3 protein become a single entry with the most common DNA and genes. The sample table lists about 350,000 distinct CDR3 sequences, 13% of them with a count of one. The ten largest clones take up roughly 4.3% of the sample. Taken from the germline V gene, the CDR1 and CDR2 loops are MDHEN and SYDVKM. The CDR3 goes from the cysteine to the phenylalanine over 14 residues. CDR3 DNA is the only sequence kept; it has 42 bases, read in frame from the first base. After removal of 4 bases from V and 3 bases from J, the junction retains 5 bases not matched to a gene.

This clonotype was picked up many times. Its binding antigen is unknown. No qualities accompany the bases; no much larger clone lies one base away. The material was PBMCs, obtained from the stem cell graft. This receptor was obtained from a human donor who donated a stem cell graft to a child with Fanconi anemia. The sequence links TRBV28 to TRBJ1-1, with 7 bases matching TRBD1. In nucleotide form, the sequence is TGTGCCAGCAGTTCCGCGACAGGGTACACTGAAGCTTTCTTT. It codes for CASSSATGYTEAFF.